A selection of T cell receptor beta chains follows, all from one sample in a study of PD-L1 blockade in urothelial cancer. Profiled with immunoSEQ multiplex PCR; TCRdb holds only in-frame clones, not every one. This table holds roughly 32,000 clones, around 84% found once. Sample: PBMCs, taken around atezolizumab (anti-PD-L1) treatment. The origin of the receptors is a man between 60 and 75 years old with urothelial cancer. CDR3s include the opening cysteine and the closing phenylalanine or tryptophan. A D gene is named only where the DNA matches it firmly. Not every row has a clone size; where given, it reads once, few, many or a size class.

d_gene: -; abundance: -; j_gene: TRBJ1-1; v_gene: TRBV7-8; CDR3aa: CASRPLGRATEAFF; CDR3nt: TGTGCCAGCAGGCCTTTAGGGAGAGCGACTGAAGCTTTCTTT
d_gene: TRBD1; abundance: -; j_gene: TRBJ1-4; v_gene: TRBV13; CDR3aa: CASSLSPGQGQYQQLFF; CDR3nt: TGTGCCAGCAGCTTATCCCCCGGACAGGGGCAATATCAACAACTGTTTTTT
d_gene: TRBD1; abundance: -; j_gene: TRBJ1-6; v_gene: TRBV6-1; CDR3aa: CASSEAQGQNSPLHF; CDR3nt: TGTGCCAGCAGTGAAGCGCAGGGACAGAATTCACCCCTCCACTTT
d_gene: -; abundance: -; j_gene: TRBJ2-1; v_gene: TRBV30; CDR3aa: CAWSVGGNPQFF; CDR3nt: TGTGCCTGGAGTGTAGGCGGGAATCCCCAGTTCTTC
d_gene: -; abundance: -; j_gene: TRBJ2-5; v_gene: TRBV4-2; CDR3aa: CASSQEMRQETQYF; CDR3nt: TGTGCCAGCAGCCAAGAGATGAGGCAAGAGACCCAGTACTTC
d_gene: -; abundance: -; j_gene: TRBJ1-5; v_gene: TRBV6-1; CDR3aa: CASSEGGGRQPQHF; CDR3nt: TGTGCCAGCAGCGAGGGGGGGGGCAGGCAGCCCCAGCATTTT
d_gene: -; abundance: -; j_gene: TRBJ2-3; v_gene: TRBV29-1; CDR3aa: CSVDRGSTDTQYF; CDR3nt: TGCAGCGTTGACAGGGGCAGCACAGATACGCAGTATTTT
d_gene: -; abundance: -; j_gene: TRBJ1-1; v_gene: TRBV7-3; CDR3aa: CASSEDRIPFTEAFF; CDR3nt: TGTGCCAGCAGCGAAGACAGGATTCCGTTCACTGAAGCTTTCTTT
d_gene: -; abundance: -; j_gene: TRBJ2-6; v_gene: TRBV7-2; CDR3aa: CASSSRAGANVLTF; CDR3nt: TGTGCCAGCAGCTCCAGGGCCGGGGCCAACGTCCTGACTTTC
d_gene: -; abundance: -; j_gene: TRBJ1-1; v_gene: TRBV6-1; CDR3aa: CASSATGMRAFF; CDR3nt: TGTGCCAGCAGTGCTACAGGGATGCGAGCTTTCTTT
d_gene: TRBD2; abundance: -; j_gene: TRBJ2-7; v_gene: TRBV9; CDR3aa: CASSVGTSGSHEQYF; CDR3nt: TGTGCCAGCAGCGTAGGTACTAGCGGGAGCCACGAGCAGTACTTC
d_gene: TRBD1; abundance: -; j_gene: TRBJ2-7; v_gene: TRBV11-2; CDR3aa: CASSLSIQGAYEQYF; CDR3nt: TGTGCCAGCAGCTTAAGTATCCAGGGGGCCTACGAGCAGTACTTC
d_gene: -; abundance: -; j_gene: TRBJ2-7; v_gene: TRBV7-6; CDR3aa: CATQGYNNEQYF; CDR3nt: TGTGCCACCCAGGGTTACAATAACGAGCAGTACTTC
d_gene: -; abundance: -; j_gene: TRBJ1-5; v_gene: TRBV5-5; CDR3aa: CASSLEAPRPNQPQHF; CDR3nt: TGTGCCAGCAGCTTAGAGGCACCCAGACCCAATCAGCCCCAGCATTTT
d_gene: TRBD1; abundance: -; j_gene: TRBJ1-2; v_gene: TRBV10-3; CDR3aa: CAISEPTGVYGYTF; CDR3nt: TGTGCCATCAGTGAGCCTACAGGGGTTTATGGCTACACCTTC
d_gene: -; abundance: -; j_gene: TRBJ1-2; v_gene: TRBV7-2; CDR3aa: CASSLGSQGYTF; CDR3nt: TGTGCCAGCAGCTTGGGCAGCCAGGGCTACACCTTC
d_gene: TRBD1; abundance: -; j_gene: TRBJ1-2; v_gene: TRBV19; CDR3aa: CASSIRDRRGYTF; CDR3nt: TGTGCCAGTAGTATTAGGGACAGACGGGGCTACACCTTC
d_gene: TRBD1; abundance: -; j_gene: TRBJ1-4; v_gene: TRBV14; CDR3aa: CASSQNRGRNEKLFF; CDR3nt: TGTGCCAGCAGCCAAAACAGGGGGCGAAATGAAAAACTGTTTTTT
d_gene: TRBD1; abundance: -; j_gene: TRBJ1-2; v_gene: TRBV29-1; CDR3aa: CSVWTGGNYGYTF; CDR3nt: TGCAGCGTTTGGACAGGGGGTAACTATGGCTACACCTTC
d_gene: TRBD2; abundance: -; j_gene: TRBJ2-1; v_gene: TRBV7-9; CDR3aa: CASSPAGDSYNEQFF; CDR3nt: TGTGCCAGCAGCCCAGCGGGGGACTCCTACAATGAGCAGTTCTTC
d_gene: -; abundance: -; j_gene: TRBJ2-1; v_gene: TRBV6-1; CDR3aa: CASSETQGPSDEQFF; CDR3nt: TGTGCCAGCAGTGAAACTCAGGGCCCCTCGGATGAGCAGTTCTTC
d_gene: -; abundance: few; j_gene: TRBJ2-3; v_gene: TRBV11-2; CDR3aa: CASSLGWQTQYF; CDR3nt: TGTGCCAGCAGCTTAGGTTGGCAGACGCAGTATTTT
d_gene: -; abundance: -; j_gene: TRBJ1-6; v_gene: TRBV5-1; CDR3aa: CASSELTGYYNSPLHF; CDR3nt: TGCGCCAGCAGCGAACTAACAGGGTATTATAATTCACCCCTCCACTTT
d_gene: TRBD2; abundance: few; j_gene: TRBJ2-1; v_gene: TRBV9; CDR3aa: CASSPHQSGTNYNEQFF; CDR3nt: TGTGCCAGCAGCCCCCACCAGAGCGGGACGAATTACAATGAGCAGTTCTTC
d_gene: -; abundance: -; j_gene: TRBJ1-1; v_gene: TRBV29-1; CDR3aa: CSVYKNTEAFF; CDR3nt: TGCAGCGTTTATAAGAACACTGAAGCTTTCTTT
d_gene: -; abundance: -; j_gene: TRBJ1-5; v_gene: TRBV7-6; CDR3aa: CASSFVDDQPQHF; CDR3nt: TGTGCCAGCAGCTTCGTAGATGATCAGCCCCAGCATTTT
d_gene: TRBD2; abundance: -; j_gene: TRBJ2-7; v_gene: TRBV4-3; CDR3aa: CASSQATSGGPSSYEQYF; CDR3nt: TGCGCCAGCAGCCAAGCGACTAGCGGGGGGCCAAGCTCCTACGAGCAGTACTTC
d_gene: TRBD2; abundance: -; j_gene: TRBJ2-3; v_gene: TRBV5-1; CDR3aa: CASSVAGEDTQYF; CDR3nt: TGCGCCAGCAGCGTAGCGGGAGAAGATACGCAGTATTTT
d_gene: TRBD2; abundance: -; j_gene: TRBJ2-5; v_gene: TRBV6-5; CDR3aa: CAGAGASGGETQYF; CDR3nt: TGTGCAGGTGCGGGTGCTAGCGGGGGTGAGACCCAGTACTTC
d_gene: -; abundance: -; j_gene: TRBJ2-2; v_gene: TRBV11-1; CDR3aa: CASSLGGAGELFF; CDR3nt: TGTGCCAGCAGCTTAGGCGGGGCCGGGGAGCTGTTTTTT
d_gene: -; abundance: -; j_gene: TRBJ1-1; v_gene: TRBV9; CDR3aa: CASSEGGLNTEAFF; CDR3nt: TGTGCCAGCAGCGAAGGAGGGTTGAACACTGAAGCTTTCTTT
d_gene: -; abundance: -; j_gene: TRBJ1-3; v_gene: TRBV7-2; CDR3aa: CASSPGRTSSGNTIYF; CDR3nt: TGTGCCAGCAGCCCCGGACGGACTTCCTCTGGAAACACCATATATTTT
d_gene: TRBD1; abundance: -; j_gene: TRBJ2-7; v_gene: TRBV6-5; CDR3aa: CASSRGTATYEQYF; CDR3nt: TGTGCCAGCAGTCGAGGGACAGCAACCTACGAGCAGTACTTC
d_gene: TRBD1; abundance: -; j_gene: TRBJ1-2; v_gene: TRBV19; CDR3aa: CASSTATGQGNYGYTF; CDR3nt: TGTGCCAGTAGTACTGCGACGGGACAGGGGAACTATGGCTACACCTTC
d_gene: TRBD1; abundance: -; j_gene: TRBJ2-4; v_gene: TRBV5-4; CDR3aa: CASSSDTGGKNIQYF; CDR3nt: TGTGCCAGCAGCTCCGACACAGGGGGCAAAAACATTCAGTACTTC
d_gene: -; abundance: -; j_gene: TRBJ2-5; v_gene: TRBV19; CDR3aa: CASSPGETQYF; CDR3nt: TGTGCCAGTAGCCCAGGGGAGACCCAGTACTTC
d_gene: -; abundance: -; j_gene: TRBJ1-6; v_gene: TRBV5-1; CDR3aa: CASSVGHREGSPLHF; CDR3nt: TGCGCCAGCAGCGTCGGACACCGGGAGGGTTCACCCCTCCACTTT
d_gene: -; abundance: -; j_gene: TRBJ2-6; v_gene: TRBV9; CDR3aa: CASSVEQAGANVLTF; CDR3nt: TGTGCCAGCAGCGTAGAACAGGCTGGGGCCAACGTCCTGACTTTC
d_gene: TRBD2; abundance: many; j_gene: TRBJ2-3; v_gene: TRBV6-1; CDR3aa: CASSEVGTSGRPDTQYF; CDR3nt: TGTGCCAGCAGTGAAGTTGGGACTAGCGGGAGGCCAGATACGCAGTATTTT
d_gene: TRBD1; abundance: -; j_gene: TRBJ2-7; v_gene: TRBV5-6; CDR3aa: CASRQTGTGSYEQYF; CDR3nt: TGTGCCAGCAGACAGACAGGGACGGGCTCCTACGAGCAGTACTTC
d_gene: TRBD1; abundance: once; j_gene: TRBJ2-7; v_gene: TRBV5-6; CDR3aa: CASSPESGTGRATKWQYF; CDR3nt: TGTGCCAGCAGCCCCGAATCCGGGACAGGCCGCGCGACTAAATGGCAGTACTTC
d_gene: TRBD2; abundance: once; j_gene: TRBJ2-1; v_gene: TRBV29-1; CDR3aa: CSVGTSGRARTYNEQFF; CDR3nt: TGCAGCGTTGGGACTAGCGGGAGGGCCCGCACCTACAATGAGCAGTTCTTC
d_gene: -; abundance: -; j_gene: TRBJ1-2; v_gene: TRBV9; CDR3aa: CASSVDPRKRELGYTF; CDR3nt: TGTGCCAGCAGCGTAGATCCCCGGAAGCGGGAGCTTGGCTACACCTTC
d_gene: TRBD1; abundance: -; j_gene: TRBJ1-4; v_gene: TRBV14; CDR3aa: CASSATGEANEKLFF; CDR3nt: TGTGCCAGCAGCGCGACAGGGGAGGCTAATGAAAAACTGTTTTTT
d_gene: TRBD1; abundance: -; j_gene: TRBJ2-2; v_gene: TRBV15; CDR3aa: CATSRELTGARTGELFF; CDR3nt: TGTGCCACCAGCAGAGAACTGACAGGGGCGAGGACCGGGGAGCTGTTTTTT
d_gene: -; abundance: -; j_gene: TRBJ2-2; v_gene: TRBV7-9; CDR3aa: CASSPARTGELFF; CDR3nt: TGTGCCAGCAGCCCAGCTAGGACCGGGGAGCTGTTTTTT
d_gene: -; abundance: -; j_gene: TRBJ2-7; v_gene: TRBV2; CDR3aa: CASSEPGVGYEQYF; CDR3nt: TGTGCCAGCAGTGAACCGGGGGTAGGCTACGAGCAGTACTTC
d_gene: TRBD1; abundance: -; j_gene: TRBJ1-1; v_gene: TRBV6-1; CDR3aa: CASSMGQRRSTEAFF; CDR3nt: TGTGCCAGTTCTATGGGACAGCGGAGGAGCACTGAAGCTTTCTTT
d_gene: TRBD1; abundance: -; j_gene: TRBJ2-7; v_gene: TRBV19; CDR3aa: CASSSRDRGYEQYF; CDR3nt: TGTGCCAGTAGCTCCCGGGACAGGGGCTACGAGCAGTACTTC
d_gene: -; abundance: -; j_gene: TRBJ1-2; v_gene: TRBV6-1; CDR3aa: CASSEAGGGSKGYTF; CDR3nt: TGTGCCAGCAGTGAAGCGGGGGGAGGGAGTAAGGGCTACACCTTC
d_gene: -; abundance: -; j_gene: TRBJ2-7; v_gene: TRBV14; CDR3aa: CASSPVPDYYEQYF; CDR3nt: TGTGCCAGCAGCCCAGTCCCGGACTACTACGAGCAGTACTTC